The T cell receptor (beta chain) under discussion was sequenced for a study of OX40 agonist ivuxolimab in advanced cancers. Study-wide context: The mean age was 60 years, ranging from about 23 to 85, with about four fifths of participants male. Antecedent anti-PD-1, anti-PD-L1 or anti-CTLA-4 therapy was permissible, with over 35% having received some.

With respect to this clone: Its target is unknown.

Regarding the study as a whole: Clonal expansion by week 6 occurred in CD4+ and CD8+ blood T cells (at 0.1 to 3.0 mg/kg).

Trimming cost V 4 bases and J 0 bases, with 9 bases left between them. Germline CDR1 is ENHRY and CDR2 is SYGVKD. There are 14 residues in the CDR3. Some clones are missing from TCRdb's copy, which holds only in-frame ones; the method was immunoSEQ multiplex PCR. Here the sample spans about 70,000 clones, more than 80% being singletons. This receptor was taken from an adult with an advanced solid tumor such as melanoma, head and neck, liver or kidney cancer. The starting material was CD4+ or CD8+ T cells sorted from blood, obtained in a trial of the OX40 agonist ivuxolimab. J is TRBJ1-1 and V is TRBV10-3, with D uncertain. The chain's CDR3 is CAISGQQLNTEAFF. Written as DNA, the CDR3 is TGTGCCATCAGTGGACAACAGTTGAACACTGAAGCTTTCTTT.